The present entry profiles one TCR beta chain with its context. Its antigen is unknown. A much larger clonotype is one base distant, so this may be a read error. This sample is drawn from a study of T cells of healthy individuals (dated by TCRdb to the late 2010s). Library creation used 5' RACE. The instrument given in TCRdb is Illumina MiSeq. TCRdb ran its own pipeline on the public reads, namely fastp trimming at Q25 and MiXCR clone calling, and kept in-frame beta chains. When rows share a CDR3 protein, they turn into one entry using the most common DNA and genes. This sample has 45,000 to 60,000 distinct CDR3 sequences in its table, and roughly 14% of those were observed once. The ten biggest clones cover roughly a sixth of the sample. The germline V gene encodes CDR1 MDHEN and CDR2 SYDVKM. Including the terminal cysteine and phenylalanine, the CDR3 comprises 12 residues. Only the CDR3 part of the read is kept: 36 bases, read in frame from the first base.

Rearrangement joined TRBV28 to TRBJ2-3; 9 bases in the junction line up with TRBD1. This sequence was found in a human donor in good health. The DNA sequence is TGTGCCAGCAGACTGCTGGGACAGGGAGTTAGTTTT. This sequence encodes CASRLLGQGVSF.